These 15 T cell receptor beta chains originate from one sample sequenced in a study of blood T cell repertoires in COVID-19 (dated by TCRdb to 2018 to 2020). Libraries were built with the immunoSEQ multiplex PCR assay. Held by TCRdb, this immuneACCESS table contains in-frame sequences only and omits some clones. Under half of the omission traces to an unresolved V gene where checked; the cause of the rest is unknown. In this sample the table shows about 310,000 clones, about 87% of which occur a single time. The ten largest make up approximately 8% of the sample. The sample comprised peripheral blood. The receptors shown here come from a woman in her forties or fifties who had recovered from COVID-19.

The chain recombines TRBV6-6 with TRBJ1-5, with D possibly TRBD1 on 5 matching bases. The V end was cut by 7 bases, the J end by 5 bases, with 9 bases between. The CDR3 totals 12 residues. The germline CDR1 and CDR2 sequences are MNHNY and SVGAGI (reference sequence). This CDR3 reads CASNQGDQPQHF. In DNA form, the CDR3 reads TGTGCCAGCAATCAGGGCGATCAGCCCCAGCATTTT.

V and J are TRBV28 and TRBJ1-3, with TRBD1 matching 9 bases. This CDR3 is built from 18 residues. J was trimmed by 0 bases and V by 5 bases; bases with no gene match: 11. Germline CDR1 and CDR2: MDHEN and SYDVKM. Written as DNA, the CDR3 is TGTGCCAGCAGTGCCCTTTTTGGGACAGGGAGCTCTGGAAACACCATATATTTT. This codes for CASSALFGTGSSGNTIYF.

V is TRBV27 and J is TRBJ2-1; D possibly corresponds to TRBD2 (6 bases). Germline CDR1 is MNHEY and CDR2 is SMNVEV (reference sequence). The CDR3 runs 16 residues. V lost 7 bases and J lost 1, with 17 bases in between. CDR3 residues: CASTPGPGVSYNEQFF. In nucleotides, the CDR3 is TGTGCCAGCACCCCTGGCCCGGGAGTGTCCTACAATGAGCAGTTCTTC.

V is TRBV4-2 and J is TRBJ1-1; maybe TRBD1 (5 bases). CDR1 is LGHNA and CDR2 is YNFKEQ in the germline V gene. Trimming stripped 0 bases from V and 0 bases from J, with 11 bases between. This CDR3 has 16 amino acids. The CDR3 DNA reads TGTGCCAGCAGCCAAGATCTTGGCAGGGTGAACACTGAAGCTTTCTTT. This encodes CASSQDLGRVNTEAFF.

The chain uses TRBV2 and TRBJ2-3; D is unclear. CDR1 SNHLY and CDR2 FYNNEI come from the germline V gene. The germline V and J ends were trimmed by 8 bases and 1 base, with 16 bases remaining between them. This CDR3 contains 15 residues. The DNA for the CDR3 is TGTGCCAGCGGCTTAGAGAGCCAGGGCACAGATACGCAGTATTTT. It specifies CASGLESQGTDTQYF.

CDR3 DNA: TGTGCCAGCAGCTCCCAGGCAGGGACCTACGAGCAGTACTTC. It specifies CASSSQAGTYEQYF. This rearrangement joins TRBV7-2 to TRBJ2-7; the D gene is possibly TRBD1 (5 bases). The CDR3 extends over 14 amino acids. V was shortened by 4 bases and J by 2 bases, with 12 bases between the two germline ends. CDR1 is SGHTA and CDR2 is FQGNSA in the germline V gene.

The chain recombines TRBV23-1 with TRBJ1-3; 11 bases align to TRBD1. TRBV23-1 is labeled an ORF, and its function is uncertain. V lost 3 bases and J lost 6; bases outside the gene matches: 7. The CDR3 runs to 16 residues. CDR3 DNA: TGCGCCAGCAGTCAGTTGGACAGGGGGCATGAAAACACCATATATTTT. It specifies CASSQLDRGHENTIYF.

The chain links TRBV4-3 to TRBJ2-3; TRBD2 matches at 8 bases. Germline trimming cut 5 bases from V and 4 bases from J; bases unmatched to any gene: 5. CDR3 length: 14 amino acids. Germline lookup yields CDR1 LGHNA and CDR2 YSLEER. The CDR3 nucleotides read TGCGCCAGCAGCAACGGACTAGCATCAGATACGCAGTATTTT. Translating gives CASSNGLASDTQYF.

The genes are TRBV7-2 and TRBJ2-5; D remains unclear. With 1 base removed from V and 5 bases from J, the gap between germline ends came to 8 bases. The CDR3 has 13 amino acids. The V gene's germline CDR1 is SGHTA and CDR2 FQGNSA. The CDR3 here is CASSLGLTETQYF. CDR3 bases: TGTGCCAGCAGCTTAGGTCTAACGGAGACCCAGTACTTC.

The chain uses TRBV18 and TRBJ1-2; TRBD1 matches at 7 bases. Germline CDR1 reads KGHSH; CDR2 reads LQKENI. V shed 2 bases, J shed 4 bases, and the junction held 4 bases outside the gene matches. This CDR3 contains 14 residues. The CDR3 region is CASSPGQDSYGYTF. In DNA form, the CDR3 reads TGTGCCAGCTCACCAGGACAGGACTCCTATGGCTACACCTTC.

This clone was detected only once. The rearrangement joins TRBV27 to TRBJ2-1, with D maybe TRBD1 (6 bases). V lost 6 bases and J lost 9, with 18 bases in between. The CDR3 has 14 amino acids. Germline V gene lookup returns CDR1 MNHEY and CDR2 SMNVEV (reference sequence). CDR3 protein: CASRRTTGYGEQFF. For the CDR3, the DNA is TGTGCCAGCAGGAGAACCACAGGGTACGGTGAGCAGTTCTTC.

This chain connects TRBV19 to TRBJ1-1; the D gene is possibly TRBD1 (5 bases). The CDR3 totals 16 residues. Germline V gene data show CDR1 as LNHDA and CDR2 as SQIVND (reference sequence). With 5 bases removed from V and 6 bases from J, the gap between germline ends came to 22 bases. The CDR3 spells CASSHRIVGDWAEAFF. The CDR3, as DNA: TGTGCCAGTAGTCACCGGATTGTAGGGGATTGGGCTGAAGCTTTCTTT.

The chain is built from TRBV19 and TRBJ2-3, with D possibly being TRBD2 (5 bases). CDR3 length: 12 amino acids. Trimming took off 7 bases at V and 14 bases at J, with 19 bases between the two ends. CDR1 and CDR2 from the germline V gene are LNHDA and SQIVND (reference sequence). DNA for the CDR3: TGTGCCAGTAAACTAGGATCTGGGCGCCCGTATTTT. It specifies CASKLGSGRPYF.

The chain links TRBV9 to TRBJ2-1, with 9 bases identical to TRBD1. V gave up 3 bases and J gave up 3 bases; unmatched junction bases: 4. This CDR3 is built from 15 residues. Looked up from germline, CDR1 is SGDLS and CDR2 is YYNGEE. The CDR3 sequence: CASSATGQGYNEQFF. The DNA for the CDR3 is TGTGCCAGCAGCGCCACGGGACAGGGCTACAATGAGCAGTTCTTC.

The gene calls are TRBV28 and TRBJ1-3; D not resolved. Trimming pared 7 bases from V and 4 bases from J, leaving 8 bases between. CDR3 length: 12 residues. Germline lookup yields CDR1 MDHEN and CDR2 SYDVKM. The CDR3 is CASNDSGNTIYF. CDR3 bases: TGTGCCAGCAACGACTCCGGAAACACCATATATTTT.